Here is one TCR beta chain with its context. TCRdb's table, derived via immunoSEQ multiplex PCR, lists solely in-frame clones and lacks some. The sample lists over 150,000 clones, more than 85% occurring once. This sample was taken from a study of blood T cell repertoires in COVID-19. The V segment lost 7 bases and the J segment 6 bases; nucleotides outside the gene matches: 20. Per germline, CDR1 WNHNN and CDR2 SYGVQD (reference sequence). This CDR3 has 17 amino acids. The sample taken for sequencing was peripheral blood. The clonotype originates from a man aged 50 to 59 with acute or convalescent COVID-19. This chain links TRBV10-1 with TRBJ1-2; 7 positions match TRBD1. The CDR3 spells CASIDRVRRGTINGYTF. In DNA form, the CDR3 reads TGCGCCAGCATCGACAGGGTGAGAAGGGGAACGATCAATGGCTACACCTTC.